The rows below give T cell receptor beta chains drawn from one sample of a study of blood T cell repertoires in COVID-19. The assay was immunoSEQ multiplex PCR, and TCRdb's table has in-frame clones only and misses some. This sample has around 450,000 clones, with around 89% found just once. The sequenced sample consisted of peripheral blood. The receptors shown here come from a woman aged 25 to 39 with acute or convalescent COVID-19. CDR3s include the opening cysteine and the closing phenylalanine or tryptophan. The D gene is left open where the match is weak. Clone size is stated in some rows and not others, as once, few, many or a class when expanded.

TRBV5-1	NA	TRBJ2-5	NA	TGCGCCAGCAGCCCAGGCCCACGGGAGACCCAGTACTTC	CASSPGPRETQYF
TRBV24-1	NA	TRBJ2-7	NA	TGTGCCACCAGTGATTCGTACGAGCAGTACTTC	CATSDSYEQYF
TRBV6-1	once	TRBJ1-6	NA	TGTGCCAGCAGAGAAACCGGTAGCTCCTATAATTCACCCCTCCACTTT	CASRETGSSYNSPLHF
TRBV6-1	once	TRBJ1-3	NA	TGTGCCAGCAGTGAACGGGGATGGGGGGGCTCTGGAAACACCATATATTTT	CASSERGWGGSGNTIYF
TRBV18	NA	TRBJ2-1	NA	TGTGCCAGCTCACCACCCGGGGGAAGCTCCTACAATGAGCAGTTCTTC	CASSPPGGSSYNEQFF
TRBV3-1/TRBV3-2	NA	TRBJ1-1	TRBD1	TGTGCCAGCAGCCACGGCGGACAGGGGAACACTGAAGCTTTCTTT	CASSHGGQGNTEAFF
TRBV5-4	NA	TRBJ2-1	TRBD2	TGTGCCAGCAGCTTGGCCGGAGCGGGGGCCTCCCTCGGCAATGAGCAGTTCTTC	CASSLAGAGASLGNEQFF
TRBV5-1	NA	TRBJ2-5	NA	TGCGCCAGCAGCCCTGGGTCACAAACTAAAGAGACCCAGTACTTC	CASSPGSQTKETQYF
TRBV14	NA	TRBJ2-7	TRBD2	TGTGCCAGCAGCCAAGACGAAACATTGGCGGGGGGTAGGCACGAGCAGTACTTC	CASSQDETLAGGRHEQYF
TRBV29-1	NA	TRBJ1-4	NA	TGCAGCGTCGAGGGAGCAACTAATGAAAAACTGTTTTTT	CSVEGATNEKLFF
TRBV7-6	NA	TRBJ1-4	NA	TGTGCCAGCCGACAGGATGAAAAACTGTTTTTT	CASRQDEKLFF
TRBV6-2/TRBV6-3	NA	TRBJ2-1	TRBD2	TGTGCCAGCAGTTATTTTGGCGGGGGGGAAGCGAAAAGCTCCTACAATGAGCAGTTCTTC	CASSYFGGGEAKSSYNEQFF
TRBV4-1	NA	TRBJ2-5	NA	TGCGCCAGCAGCCAAGTGCTTAGTGAGACCCAGTACTTC	CASSQVLSETQYF
TRBV19	NA	TRBJ2-7	NA	TGTGCCACCAAAGCGAGACAGGACACCTACGAGCAGTACTTC	CATKARQDTYEQYF
TRBV6-1	NA	TRBJ2-3	NA	TGTGCCAGCAGTGCCCGAAGAGGGCACCGCACAGATACGCAGTATTTT	CASSARRGHRTDTQYF
TRBV9	NA	TRBJ1-2	TRBD1	TGTGCCAGCAGCGTGGGACAGGGGGGTTGGAGCTACACCTTC	CASSVGQGGWSYTF
TRBV28	once	TRBJ2-7	TRBD1	TGTGCCAGCGGACTCGGACAGGGGGCGGTCGAGCAGTACTTC	CASGLGQGAVEQYF
TRBV11-2	NA	TRBJ1-1	NA	TGTGCCAGCAGCTTAGATACGGGGAGGAGAACTGAAGCTTTCTTT	CASSLDTGRRTEAFF
TRBV11-2	NA	TRBJ2-7	NA	TGTGCCAGCAGCTTAGTGGCTAGCTCCTACGAGCAGTACTTC	CASSLVASSYEQYF
TRBV28	NA	TRBJ2-3	TRBD2	TGTGCCAGCAGTCGTATAGCGGGAGCAGCAGATACGCAGTATTTT	CASSRIAGAADTQYF
TRBV7-3	NA	TRBJ2-1	NA	TGTGCCAGCAGCTCCAAGCGAGTCTCCTACAATGAGCAGTTCTTC	CASSSKRVSYNEQFF
TRBV19	NA	TRBJ2-3	TRBD2	TGTGCCAGTATGGGACTAGCGGGGGGACGCACAGATACGCAGTATTTT	CASMGLAGGRTDTQYF
TRBV3-1/TRBV3-2	NA	TRBJ2-7	NA	TGTGCCAGCAGCCCAGGGTACTCCTACGAGCAGTACTTC	CASSPGYSYEQYF
TRBV10-3	NA	TRBJ2-1	NA	TGTGCCGTCCGGGGTAGACCCTACAATGAGCAGTTCTTC	CAVRGRPYNEQFF
TRBV6-5	NA	TRBJ1-4	NA	TGTGCCAGCAGTCCCTCGGACAGTAATAATGAAAAACTGTTTTTT	CASSPSDSNNEKLFF
TRBV5-6	NA	TRBJ1-6	NA	TGTGCCAGCAGCTTGATGGCGGGTTCCTATAATTCACCCCTCCACTTT	CASSLMAGSYNSPLHF
TRBV28	NA	TRBJ2-5	NA	TGTGCCAGCAGTTCGGCGCTTAGGAATCCTCTAGCGAATCTCCAAGAGACCCAGTACTTC	CASSSALRNPLANLQETQYF
TRBV6-5	NA	TRBJ1-4	NA	TGTGCCAGCAGTACCTCAGGATTCACTAATGAAAAACTGTTTTTT	CASSTSGFTNEKLFF
TRBV7-6	once	TRBJ2-7	TRBD1	TGTGCCAGCAGCTTATGGACAGGAGAAAGTCGCGAGCAGTACTTC	CASSLWTGESREQYF
TRBV19	NA	TRBJ1-5	NA	TGTGCCAGTAGAGGGGAGGGGCGGAACAATCAGCCCCAGCATTTT	CASRGEGRNNQPQHF
TRBV7-2	NA	TRBJ2-5	TRBD1	TGTGCCAGCAGCTTAGCCAGGGGGAACTGGGAGACCCAGTACTTC	CASSLARGNWETQYF
TRBV10-3	NA	TRBJ1-3	TRBD1	TGTGCCATAGGGACAGTGGGGCACTCTGGAAACACCATATATTTT	CAIGTVGHSGNTIYF
TRBV19	NA	TRBJ2-7	NA	TGTGCCAGTAGTATACCCTGGGGAGAGAGCCGCCTCCCCTACGAGCAGTACTTC	CASSIPWGESRLPYEQYF
TRBV2	NA	TRBJ2-7	TRBD2	TGTGCCAGCAGGAGGACTAGTTCCGAGCAGTACTTC	CASRRTSSEQYF
TRBV19	NA	TRBJ1-1	TRBD1	TGTGCCAGTAGTCCAGGCGACAGGGAAAGTACTGAAGCTTTCTTT	CASSPGDRESTEAFF
TRBV28	NA	TRBJ2-5	TRBD2	TGTGCCAGCAGTTTGGGAGGGGAAGAGACCCAGTACTTC	CASSLGGEETQYF
TRBV2	NA	TRBJ2-3	NA	TGTGCCAGTTCGGTTTCAGGGCTACGGGATACGCAGTATTTT	CASSVSGLRDTQYF
TRBV5-1	NA	TRBJ1-1	NA	TGCGCCAGCAGCTTGGTCGGGTTACTGAACACTGAAGCTTTCTTT	CASSLVGLLNTEAFF
TRBV25-1	NA	TRBJ2-7	NA	TGTGCCAGCAGTGAATATATAGGAGACTACGAGCAGTACTTC	CASSEYIGDYEQYF
TRBV7-8	once	TRBJ2-2	NA	TGTGCCAGCAGACCAGGCAGGGGCCTTCCGAACACCGGGGAGCTGTTTTTT	CASRPGRGLPNTGELFF
TRBV5-1	NA	TRBJ2-5	TRBD1	TGCGCCAGCAGCCGGGACAGGGCCCAAGAGACCCAGTACTTC	CASSRDRAQETQYF
TRBV10-3	NA	TRBJ1-1	NA	TGTGCCATCAGCCTACAGGGTAACACTGAAGCTTTCTTT	CAISLQGNTEAFF
TRBV7-3	NA	TRBJ2-3	TRBD2	TGTGCCAGCAGCCGGACTAGCGGGGCCACAGATACGCAGTATTTT	CASSRTSGATDTQYF
TRBV27	NA	TRBJ1-5	TRBD1	TGTGCCAGCAGTCTTCGACAGGGCCGCAATCAGCCCCAGCATTTT	CASSLRQGRNQPQHF
TRBV7-9	NA	TRBJ2-7	TRBD1	TGTGCCAGCAGCTTAGAGGGACAGGTGTCCTACGAGCAGTACTTC	CASSLEGQVSYEQYF
TRBV18	NA	TRBJ2-1	NA	TGTGCCAGCTCACTCCAGGGAGGCACCTACAATGAGCAGTTCTTC	CASSLQGGTYNEQFF
TRBV2	NA	TRBJ2-7	NA	TGTGCCAGCTTTTTGGCAGGGGATCCCCTAGGAAGCTACGAGCAGTACTTC	CASFLAGDPLGSYEQYF
TRBV19	NA	TRBJ1-5	NA	TGTGCCAGTAGTACTCCTTCCGGACATAGCAATCAGCCCCAGCATTTT	CASSTPSGHSNQPQHF
TRBV27	NA	TRBJ2-7	NA	TGTGCCAGCAGTTTTCAACCAGGGGACGAGCAGTACTTC	CASSFQPGDEQYF
TRBV9	NA	TRBJ2-2	NA	TGTGCCAGCAGCTGGGCGGGGACAGAGAACACCGGGGAGCTGTTTTTT	CASSWAGTENTGELFF
TRBV28	NA	TRBJ1-6	NA	TGTGCCAGCAGCAGTTTAGCTCCGGTCGGGGGGGGTTTTGATTCACCCCTCCACTTT	CASSSLAPVGGGFDSPLHF
TRBV14	NA	TRBJ2-2	NA	TGTGCCAGCAGCCGACGACAGTCCGGGGAGCTGTTTTTT	CASSRRQSGELFF
TRBV4-1	NA	TRBJ2-1	NA	TGCGCCAGCAGCCAAGGGTACGGACTGCGAGACAATGAGCAGTTCTTC	CASSQGYGLRDNEQFF